The 7 T cell receptor beta chains reported below all come from one sample, sequenced in a study of type 1 regulatory T cells (dated by TCRdb to about 2021). The instrument given in TCRdb is Illumina MiSeq. TCRdb's own reprocessing of the public reads used fastp at Q25 and MiXCR and kept productive beta chains. Rows merge per CDR3 protein into single entries with the most common DNA and genes. The sample yields some 100,000 distinct CDR3 sequences; roughly 28% were counted once. The leading ten clones occupy around 2.3% of the sample. The sequencing input was CD4+ T cells, either the whole sample or a sorted fraction (not recorded which). Receptors were obtained from a human donor in good health.

This rearrangement joins TRBV7-8 to TRBJ2-3; D might be TRBD1 (6 bases). The CDR3 contains 17 residues. The ends were cut back, 5 bases at V and 5 bases at J, with 23 bases in the middle. Germline V CDR1 and CDR2: SGHVS, FQNEAQ. CDR3: CASSPSGRGHTGDTQYF. CDR3 bases: TGTGCCAGCAGCCCCTCAGGCCGGGGACACACGGGAGATACGCAGTATTTT. The variable domain in full, with the rest retrieved from reference TRBV7-8 and TRBJ2-3, is GAGVSQSPRYKVAKRGQDVALRCDPISGHVSLFWYQQALGQGPEFLTYFQNEAQLDKSGLPSDRFFAERPEGSVSTLKIQRTQQEDSAVYLCASSPSGRGHTGDTQYFGPGTRLTVL.

Ten or more counts support this clonotype. This chain connects TRBV7-6 to TRBJ2-7, with 8 bases lining up with TRBD1. Looked up from germline, CDR1 is SGHVS and CDR2 is FNYEAQ. This CDR3 is 14 amino acids long. Trimming cost V 4 bases and J 6 bases; bases outside gene matches: 8. For the CDR3, the DNA is TGTGCCAGCAGCTCGATACAGGGGGTGGGCGAGCAGTACTTC. This gives the protein CASSSIQGVGEQYF.

This clonotype was recorded a few times. This sequence joins TRBV10-3 and TRBJ2-3, with D possibly being TRBD1 (5 bases). This CDR3 is 14 amino acids long. V lost 2 bases to trimming and J lost 4 bases, with 10 bases between them. Per germline, CDR1 ENHRY and CDR2 SYGVKD. The chain's CDR3 is CAISEDQGADTQYF. CDR3 DNA: TGTGCCATCAGTGAGGATCAGGGTGCAGATACGCAGTATTTT.

The V and J genes are TRBV3-1 and TRBJ1-1; D not resolved. V was cut by 1 base and J by 2 bases, with 8 bases left in between. Germline V gives CDR1 LGHDT, CDR2 YNNKEL (reference sequence). The CDR3 consists of 14 residues. Here the CDR3 reads CASSQAGGNTEAFF. The CDR3, as DNA: TGTGCCAGCAGCCAAGCGGGCGGTAACACTGAAGCTTTCTTT.

A few counts support this clonotype. This chain joins TRBV20-1 and TRBJ2-2; D unclear. The CDR3 contains 14 residues. Trimming removed 1 base from V and 4 bases from J, with 10 bases in between. Germline CDR1 is DFQATT and CDR2 is SNEGSKA (reference sequence). The CDR3 protein is CSARGLISTGELFF. For the CDR3, the DNA is TGCAGTGCTAGAGGACTTATATCCACCGGGGAGCTGTTTTTT.

The chain is built from TRBV6-1 and TRBJ1-2, with 9 bases lining up with TRBD1. The CDR3 runs 13 residues. The ends lost 6 bases at V and 7 bases at J; junction bases unmatched: 6. Germline V gene data show CDR1 as MNHNS and CDR2 as SASEGT. The CDR3: CASSEGQGTGYTF. For the CDR3, the DNA is TGTGCCAGCAGCGAGGGACAGGGAACTGGCTACACCTTC.

This chain uses TRBV12-3 or TRBV12-4 with TRBJ1-5, with 11 bases matching TRBD1. The CDR3 length is 16 residues. Germline trimming cut 5 bases from V and 7 bases from J; bases unmatched to any gene: 10. CDR3 bases: TGTGCCAGCAGTCTCCCTCGGGACAGGGGGGTGCAGCCCCAGCATTTT. Translation gives CASSLPRDRGVQPQHF.